This TCR beta chain originates from a study of blood T cell repertoires in COVID-19. Study in general: Specimens from acute and convalescent COVID-19 originated in the United States, Italy and Spain.

Assay: immunoSEQ multiplex PCR; the TCRdb copy retains only in-frame clones and omits some. The data hold around 270,000 clones, with 84% observed a single time. Trimming cost V 2 bases and J 0 bases, with 8 bases left between them. The CDR3 has 14 residues. Germline assignment: CDR1 KGHSH and CDR2 LQKENI. This clonotype was obtained from a woman aged 40 to 49 who had recovered from COVID-19. The sequenced material came from peripheral blood. The V call is TRBV18, the J call TRBJ2-7; tentatively, D is TRBD1 (6 bases). For the CDR3, the DNA is TGTGCCAGCTCACCAAGGACAGACTCCTACGAGCAGTACTTC. It codes for CASSPRTDSYEQYF.